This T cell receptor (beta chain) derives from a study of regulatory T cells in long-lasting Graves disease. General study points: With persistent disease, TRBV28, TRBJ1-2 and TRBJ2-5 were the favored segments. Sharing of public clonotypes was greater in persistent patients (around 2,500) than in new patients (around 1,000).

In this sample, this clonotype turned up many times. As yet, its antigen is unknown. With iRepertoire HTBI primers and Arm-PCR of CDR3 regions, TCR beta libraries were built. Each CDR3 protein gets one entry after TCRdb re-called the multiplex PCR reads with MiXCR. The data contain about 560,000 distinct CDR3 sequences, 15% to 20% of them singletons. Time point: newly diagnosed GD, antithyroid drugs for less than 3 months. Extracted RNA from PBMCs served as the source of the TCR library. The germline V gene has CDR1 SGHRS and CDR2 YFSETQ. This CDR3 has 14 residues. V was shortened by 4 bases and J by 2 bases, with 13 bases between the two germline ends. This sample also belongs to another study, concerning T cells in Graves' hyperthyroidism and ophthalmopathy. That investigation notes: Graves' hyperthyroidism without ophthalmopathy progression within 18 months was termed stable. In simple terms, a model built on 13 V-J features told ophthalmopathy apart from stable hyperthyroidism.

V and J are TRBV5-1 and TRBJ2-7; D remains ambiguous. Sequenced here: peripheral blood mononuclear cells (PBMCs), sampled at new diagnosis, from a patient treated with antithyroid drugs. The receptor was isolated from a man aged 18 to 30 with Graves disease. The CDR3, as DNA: TGCGCCAGCAGCATTGGGCAGGCGACCTACGAGCAGTACTTC. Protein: CASSIGQATYEQYF.